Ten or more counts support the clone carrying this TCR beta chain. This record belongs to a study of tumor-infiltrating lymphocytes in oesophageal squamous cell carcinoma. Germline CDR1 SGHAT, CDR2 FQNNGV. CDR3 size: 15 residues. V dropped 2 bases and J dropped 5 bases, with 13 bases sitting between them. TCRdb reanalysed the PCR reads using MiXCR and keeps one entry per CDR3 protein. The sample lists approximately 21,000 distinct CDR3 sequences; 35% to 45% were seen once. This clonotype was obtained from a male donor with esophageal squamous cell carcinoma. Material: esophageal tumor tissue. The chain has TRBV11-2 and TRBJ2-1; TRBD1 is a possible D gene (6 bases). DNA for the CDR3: TGTGCCAGCAGCTTATTGGGGGCCTATGACAATGAGCAGTTCTTC. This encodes CASSLLGAYDNEQFF. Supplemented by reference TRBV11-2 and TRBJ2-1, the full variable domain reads EAGVAQSPRYKIIEKRQSVAFWCNPISGHATLYWYQQILGQGPKLLIQFQNNGVVDDSQLPKDRFSAERLKGVDSTLKIQPAKLEDSAVYLCASSLLGAYDNEQFFGPGTRLTVL.